This T cell receptor (beta chain) was identified during a study of spatial heterogeneity in lung cancer (dated by TCRdb to 2018 to 2020). For the study in its entirety: More beta-chain than alpha-chain transcripts were consistently detected, likely reflecting higher beta-chain transcript abundance. In the raw uncorrected reads, each unique combination of TCR and UMI appeared more than ten times on average. In non-small cell lung cancer, the study made a quantitative comparison of TCR alpha and beta repertoires among multiple tumor regions, matched nontumor lung and blood. Nonsynonymous mutation counts, determined by whole-exome sequencing of tumor tissue, were related to TCR repertoire features. At surgery, both alpha and beta chains were TCR-sequenced in some 220 tumor regions, over 61 matched nontumor lung samples and some 56 PBMC samples. The paper's findings and limits, for the study overall: Additional single-cell paired TCR alpha and beta sequencing was considered necessary to confirm, at a functional level, the hypothesis that regional TCRs recognize regional mutations. Ubiquitous expanded tumor TCRs were detected in blood more often at tumor resection than at routine follow-up.

This clonotype occurred many times. Its antigen is currently not known. Within one base of it there is no much larger clone, and no base qualities were kept. Library preparation employed 5' RACE. The data were produced on a NextSeq 500. In the TCR library protocol, a unique molecular identifier was attached to each TCR cDNA molecule so that PCR and sequencing errors could be corrected. Processing in the source paper ran as follows. TCR identification, UMI-based error correction and CDR3 extraction were all carried out with Decombinator tools. Expanded TCRs were defined as those above a frequency of 2 per 1,000, corresponding to the top 1% of the tumor frequency distribution. Rényi diversity was computed with the R vegan package after subsampling each repertoire 100 times to 5,000 TCRs. CDR3 similarity networks were built from amino acid triplet string-kernel similarity, connecting CDR3s with pairwise similarity above 0.82. Clones were called with MiXCR by TCRdb after fastp trimmed the public reads at Q25, and only in-frame beta chains were retained. Every distinct CDR3 protein forms one entry, paired with its most common genes and DNA. These V and J calls originate from TCRdb's pipeline instead of the authors' own analysis. The sample includes 40,000 to 45,000 distinct CDR3 sequences, with roughly 13% observed a single time. The ten largest clonotypes hold about 57% of the sample.

Sample time point, as interpreted from the label and publication: sample taken at primary tumor resection. Whole RNA extracted from tumor and nontumor lung tissue, or from cryopreserved PBMC samples, was used for TCR sequencing without cell sorting. Samples were obtained from approximately 77 patients with early-stage, untreated non-small cell lung cancer from the lung TRACERx cohort. A patient was chosen for TCR sequencing only when enough RNA was available from at least two tumor regions. CDR1 LNHDA and CDR2 SQIVND were looked up in the germline V gene (reference sequence). The CDR3 sequence holds 14 residues, the cysteine and phenylalanine included. Left in the record is the CDR3 DNA by itself, 42 bases read in frame from the first base. V has 4 bases trimmed and J has 3 bases trimmed; junction bases matching no gene number 6.

This clonotype was obtained from a male donor with early-stage non-small cell lung cancer. Here the chain combines TRBV19 and TRBJ2-7; 7 central nucleotides agree with TRBD1. This material consisted of PBMCs, taken at surgery. The DNA reads as follows: TGTGCCAGTAGTAATCAGGGGGTTAACTACGAGCAGTACTTC. Protein translation: CASSNQGVNYEQYF.